This T cell receptor (beta chain) was recorded in a study of cytomegalovirus exposure and HLA in healthy donors. The PCR ran on 60 Vbeta and 13 Jbeta primers. This table comes from immunoSEQ multiplex PCR, and its TCRdb copy is limited to in-frame clones, with some not included. This sample has roughly 98,000 clones, with approximately 65% found just once. Germline V lookup: CDR1 LNHNV, CDR2 YYDKDF (reference sequence). There are 14 residues in the CDR3. Trimming stripped 4 bases from V and 6 bases from J, with 14 bases between. Sequencing was done on a sample of PBMCs. This receptor was obtained from a woman in her twenties or thirties in good health and CMV-seropositive. The chain uses TRBV15 and TRBJ2-3, with D possibly matching TRBD1 (6 bases). The CDR3 reads CATSTILRGDTQYF. The CDR3 coding sequence is TGTGCCACCAGCACCATTTTAAGGGGGGATACGCAGTATTTT.